Listed here is a single TCR beta chain. TCRdb's copy holds only in-frame clones and misses some; the assay was immunoSEQ multiplex PCR. The table records roughly 53,000 clones, 70% to 90% of them present only once. The data were taken from a study of blood T cell repertoires in COVID-19. Study-level information: From the United States, Italy and Spain came samples of acute and convalescent COVID-19.

The CDR3 is made up of 18 amino acids. V was shortened by 5 bases and J by 1 base, with 23 bases between the two germline ends. CDR1 is MNHEY and CDR2 is SMNVEV in the germline V gene (reference sequence). The receptor was isolated from a human donor in a cohort sampled during active COVID-19. Material for sequencing was peripheral blood. The gene calls are TRBV27 and TRBJ1-1; D is undetermined. The CDR3 protein is CASSRDTELHVRNTEAFF. In nucleotides, the CDR3 is TGTGCCAGCAGTCGTGATACTGAACTTCACGTGCGGAACACTGAAGCTTTCTTT.